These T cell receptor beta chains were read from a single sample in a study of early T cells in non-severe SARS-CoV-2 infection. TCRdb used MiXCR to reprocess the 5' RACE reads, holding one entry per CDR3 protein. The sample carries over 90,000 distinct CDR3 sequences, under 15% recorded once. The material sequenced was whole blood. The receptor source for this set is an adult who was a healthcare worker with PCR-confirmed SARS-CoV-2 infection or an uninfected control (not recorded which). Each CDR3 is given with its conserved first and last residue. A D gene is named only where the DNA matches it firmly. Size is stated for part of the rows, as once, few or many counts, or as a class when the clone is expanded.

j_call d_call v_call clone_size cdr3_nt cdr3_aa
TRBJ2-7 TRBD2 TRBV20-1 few TGCAGTGCTAGAGGTAAACCGGGACTAGCATACTACGAGCAGTACTTC CSARGKPGLAYYEQYF
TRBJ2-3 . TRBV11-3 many TGTGCCAGCAGCTCTTCCTCCCCCGCAGATACGCAGTATTTT CASSSSSPADTQYF
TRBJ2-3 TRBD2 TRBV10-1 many TGCGCCAGCAGTGACGGGACTAGCCCCACGGCGGATACGCAGTATTTT CASSDGTSPTADTQYF
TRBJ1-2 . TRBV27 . TGTGCCAGCAGTTTTCACGGCCCCTATGGCTACACCTTC CASSFHGPYGYTF
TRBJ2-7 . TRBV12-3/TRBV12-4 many TGTGCCAGCAGTTCGGCGGGCGAGCAGTACTTC CASSSAGEQYF
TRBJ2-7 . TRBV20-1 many TGCAGTGCTTTGGGGGATACTTACGAGCAGTACTTC CSALGDTYEQYF
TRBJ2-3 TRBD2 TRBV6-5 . TGTGCCAGCAGTTCAGGGACTAGCCCAGATACGCAGTATTTT CASSSGTSPDTQYF
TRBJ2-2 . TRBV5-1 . TGCGCCAGCAGCTTGGCCGGGGCCCAAAAAACCGGGGAGCTGTTTTTT CASSLAGAQKTGELFF
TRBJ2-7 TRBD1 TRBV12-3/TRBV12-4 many TGTGCCAGCAGGCTACAGGGGTCCTACGAGCAGTACTTC CASRLQGSYEQYF
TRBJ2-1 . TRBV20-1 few TGCAGTGCTCTCATCTACTCCTTAGCCTACAATGAGCAGTTCTTC CSALIYSLAYNEQFF
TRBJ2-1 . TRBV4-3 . TGCGCCAGCAGCCAAGTCCCTCCAATTGAGCAGTTCTTC CASSQVPPIEQFF
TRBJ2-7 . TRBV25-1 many TGTGCCAGCTCGCGGGCAGGGGCTCACTACGAGCAGTACTTC CASSRAGAHYEQYF
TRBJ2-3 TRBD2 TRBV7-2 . TGTGCCAGCTATTCCCCATCCGGGAGGAAAGATACGCAGTATTTT CASYSPSGRKDTQYF
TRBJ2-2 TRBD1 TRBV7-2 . TGTGCCAGCAGCCTAGGGACAGGCAACACCGGGGAGCTGTTTTTT CASSLGTGNTGELFF
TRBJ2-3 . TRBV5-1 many TGCGCCAGCAAGAGGGAGGGCACAGATACGCAGTATTTT CASKREGTDTQYF
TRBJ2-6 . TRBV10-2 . TGCGCCAGCTCAGCTAGCGACTCTGGGGCCAACGTCCTGACTTTC CASSASDSGANVLTF
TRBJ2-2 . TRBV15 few TGTGCCACCAGCAGAGACAGGGTCACCGGGGAGCTGTTTTTT CATSRDRVTGELFF
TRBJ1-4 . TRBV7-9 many TGTGCCAGCAGCCCAGGCGTAGGATGGGAAGAAAAACTGTTTTTT CASSPGVGWEEKLFF
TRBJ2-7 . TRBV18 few TGTGCCAGCTCACTGGGGAGTTTGGAGCAGTACTTC CASSLGSLEQYF
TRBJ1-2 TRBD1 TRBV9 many TGTGCCAGCAGCCCGGGGGACAGGGGGAATGGCTACACCTTC CASSPGDRGNGYTF
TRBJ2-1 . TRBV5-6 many TGTGCCAGCAGCCGTGTAGTGGGAGAGAACAATGAGCAGTTCTTC CASSRVVGENNEQFF
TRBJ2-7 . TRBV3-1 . TGTGCCAGCAGCCAAGATAGGGGGTACTACGAGCAGTACTTC CASSQDRGYYEQYF
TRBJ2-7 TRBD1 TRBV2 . TGTGCCAGCAGTGTAGAACAGGGGAAAACCTACGAGCAGTACTTC CASSVEQGKTYEQYF
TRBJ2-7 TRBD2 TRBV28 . TGTGCCAGCAGTTTTAGGCGGGAGGGCCCCTACGAGCAGTACTTC CASSFRREGPYEQYF
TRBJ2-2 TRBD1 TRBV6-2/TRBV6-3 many TGTGCCAGCAGGACAGGGTCCGGGGAGCTGTTTTTT CASRTGSGELFF
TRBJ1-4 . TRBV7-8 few TGTGCCAGCAGCTTAGGGTTTGGAGGGACCCTTAATGAAAAACTGTTTTTT CASSLGFGGTLNEKLFF
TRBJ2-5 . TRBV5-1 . TGCGCCAGCAGCCCGGGACTGATTAGTTTAGATGAGACCCAGTACTTC CASSPGLISLDETQYF
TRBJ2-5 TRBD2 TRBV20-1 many TGCAGTGCTAGGGTAGCGGGAGGGAAAGAGACCCAGTACTTC CSARVAGGKETQYF
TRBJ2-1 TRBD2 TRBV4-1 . TGCGCCAGCAGCCAGATTCCCGGACTAGCGGGAGTTGAGCAGTTCTTC CASSQIPGLAGVEQFF
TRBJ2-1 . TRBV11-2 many TGTGCCAGCAGCTCCCAGCGGGAGCAGTTCTTC CASSSQREQFF
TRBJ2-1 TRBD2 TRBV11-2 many TGTGCCAGCAGCTTAGAAATTAGCGGGAGATATGAGCAGTTCTTC CASSLEISGRYEQFF
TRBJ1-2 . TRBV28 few TGTGCAGCCAGCGCCCTTAGGTATGGCTACACCTTC CAASALRYGYTF
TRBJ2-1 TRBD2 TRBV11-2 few TGTGCCAGCAGCCTACACGGACTAGCGGGGAACAATGAGCAGTTCTTC CASSLHGLAGNNEQFF
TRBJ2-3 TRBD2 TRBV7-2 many TGTGCCAGCAGCTGGGGAGGGGGCACAGATACGCAGTATTTT CASSWGGGTDTQYF
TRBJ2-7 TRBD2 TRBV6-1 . TGTGCCAGCAGTTTCGGACTAGCGGGAGTGGGCGAGCAGTACTTC CASSFGLAGVGEQYF
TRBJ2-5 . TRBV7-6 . TGTGCCAGCAGCTTGGGGGGTCCAAAAGAGACCCAGTACTTC CASSLGGPKETQYF
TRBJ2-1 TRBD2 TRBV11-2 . TGTGCCAGCAGCTTGAGGGGGCGGGAGGGCCCTTACAATGAGCAGTTCTTC CASSLRGREGPYNEQFF
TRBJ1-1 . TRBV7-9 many TGTGCCAGCATTCCGGGACACCGTCGCGCTGAAGCTTTCTTT CASIPGHRRAEAFF
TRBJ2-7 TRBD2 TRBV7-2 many TGTGCCAGCAGCGCACGACTAGCGAAGTACGAGCAGTACTTC CASSARLAKYEQYF
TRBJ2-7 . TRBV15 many TGTGCCACCAGCAGAGATTCCTCGACTGTGTACGAGCAGTACTTC CATSRDSSTVYEQYF
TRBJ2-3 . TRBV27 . TGTGCCAGCAGTCCCCCCACCTCGGATACGCAGTATTTT CASSPPTSDTQYF
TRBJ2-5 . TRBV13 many TGTGCCAGCACTTCCACCCGAGAAGAGACCCAGTACTTC CASTSTREETQYF
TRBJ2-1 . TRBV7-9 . TGTGCCAGCAGCCTGACTAGTGAGCAGTTCTTC CASSLTSEQFF
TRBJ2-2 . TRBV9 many TGTGCCAGCAGCCCACCGGCAGGGAACACCGGGGAGCTGTTTTTT CASSPPAGNTGELFF
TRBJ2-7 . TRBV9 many TGTGCCAGCAGCGTAGGAGGGGTGTCCTACGAGCAGTACTTC CASSVGGVSYEQYF
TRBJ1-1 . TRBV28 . TGTGCCAGCAGTTTTAGCCGGTCCCGAACAATGAACACTGAAGCTTTCTTT CASSFSRSRTMNTEAFF
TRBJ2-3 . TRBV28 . TGTGCCAGCAGTTCCGAGGGATTTACAGCAGATACGCAGTATTTT CASSSEGFTADTQYF
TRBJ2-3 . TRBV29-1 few TGCAGCGTTGCGAGGGGTGATACGCAGTATTTT CSVARGDTQYF
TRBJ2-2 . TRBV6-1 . TGTACCAGCAGTGCTCGAACGGTGGGCACCGGGGAGCTGTTTTTT CTSSARTVGTGELFF
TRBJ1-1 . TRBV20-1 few TGCAGTGCTAGAGATGCCGGAAGGGGGGGTATCACTGAAGCTTTCTTT CSARDAGRGGITEAFF
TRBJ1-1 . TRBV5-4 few TGTGCCAGCAGCTTGGAGATAGCGGGGGCTGAAGCTTTCTTT CASSLEIAGAEAFF
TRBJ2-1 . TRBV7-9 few TGTGCCAGCAGCTTAGTCCCGGATGAGCAGTTCTTC CASSLVPDEQFF
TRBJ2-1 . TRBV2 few TGTGCCAGCAGGGCCGGGACACTCTCCTACAATGAGCAGTTCTTC CASRAGTLSYNEQFF
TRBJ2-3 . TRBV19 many TGTGCCAGTAGTATGACCGGGACAGATACGCAGTATTTT CASSMTGTDTQYF
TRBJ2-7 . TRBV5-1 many TGCGCCAGCAGCTTGGTGCACAGGGATACCTACGAGCAGTACTTC CASSLVHRDTYEQYF
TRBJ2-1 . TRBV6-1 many TGTGCCAGTGGGACCGAGGGCTCCTCAGGGGATGAGCAGTTCTTC CASGTEGSSGDEQFF